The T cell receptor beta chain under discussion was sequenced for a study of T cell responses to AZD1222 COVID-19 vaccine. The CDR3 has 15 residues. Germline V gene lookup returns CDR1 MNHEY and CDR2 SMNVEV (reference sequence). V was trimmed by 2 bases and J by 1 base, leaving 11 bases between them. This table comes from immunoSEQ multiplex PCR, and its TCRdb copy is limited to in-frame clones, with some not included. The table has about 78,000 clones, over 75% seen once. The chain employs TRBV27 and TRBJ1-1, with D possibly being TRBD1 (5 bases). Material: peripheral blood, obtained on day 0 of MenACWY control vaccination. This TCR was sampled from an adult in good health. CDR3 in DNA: TGTGCCAGCAGTTTAGGTGGGGGTTCGAACACTGAAGCTTTCTTT. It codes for CASSLGGGSNTEAFF.